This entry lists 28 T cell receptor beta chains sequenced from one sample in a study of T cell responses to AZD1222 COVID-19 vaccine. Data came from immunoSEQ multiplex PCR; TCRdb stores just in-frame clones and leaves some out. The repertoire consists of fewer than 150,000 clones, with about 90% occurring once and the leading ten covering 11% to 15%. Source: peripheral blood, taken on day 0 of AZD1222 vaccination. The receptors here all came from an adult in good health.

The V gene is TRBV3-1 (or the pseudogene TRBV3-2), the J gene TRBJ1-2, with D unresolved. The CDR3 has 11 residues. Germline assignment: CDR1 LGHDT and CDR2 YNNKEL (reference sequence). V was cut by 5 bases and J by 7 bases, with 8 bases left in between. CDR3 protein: CASSARFGYTF. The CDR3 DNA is TGTGCCAGCAGCGCTCGGTTTGGCTACACCTTC.

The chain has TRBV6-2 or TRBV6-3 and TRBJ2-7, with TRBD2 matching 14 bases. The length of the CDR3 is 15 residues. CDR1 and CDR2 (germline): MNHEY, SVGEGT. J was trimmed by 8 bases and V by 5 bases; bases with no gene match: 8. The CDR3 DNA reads TGTGCCAGCAGTGTAGGGACTAGCGGGAGTAATCAGCAGTACTTC. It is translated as CASSVGTSGSNQQYF.

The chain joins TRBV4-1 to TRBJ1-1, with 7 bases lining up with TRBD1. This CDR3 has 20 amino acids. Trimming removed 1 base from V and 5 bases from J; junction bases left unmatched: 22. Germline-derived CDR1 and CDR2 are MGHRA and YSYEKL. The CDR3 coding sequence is TGCGCCAGCAGCCAAGTATTTGGTCAGGCTACAGGGGCGGCAGGAACTGAAGCTTTCTTT. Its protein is CASSQVFGQATGAAGTEAFF.

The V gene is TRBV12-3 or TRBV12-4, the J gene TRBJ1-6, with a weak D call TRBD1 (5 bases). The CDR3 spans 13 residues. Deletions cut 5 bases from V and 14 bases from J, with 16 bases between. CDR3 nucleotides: TGTGCCAGCAGTCCTGACAGTTTTAAGACCCTCCACTTT. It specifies CASSPDSFKTLHF.

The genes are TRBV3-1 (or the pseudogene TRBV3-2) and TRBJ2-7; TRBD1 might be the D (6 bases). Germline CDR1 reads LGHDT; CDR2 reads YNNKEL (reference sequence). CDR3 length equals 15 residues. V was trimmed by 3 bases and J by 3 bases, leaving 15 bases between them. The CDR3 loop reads CASSHRGGEGYEQYF. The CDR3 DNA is TGTGCCAGCAGCCACCGAGGGGGAGAGGGCTACGAGCAGTACTTC.

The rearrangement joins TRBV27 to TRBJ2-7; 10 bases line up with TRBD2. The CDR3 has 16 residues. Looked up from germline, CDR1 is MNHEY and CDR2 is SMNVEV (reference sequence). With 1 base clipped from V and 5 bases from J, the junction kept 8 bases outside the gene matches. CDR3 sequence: CASSLFASGRGNEQYF. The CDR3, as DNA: TGTGCCAGCAGTTTATTCGCCAGCGGGAGGGGTAACGAGCAGTACTTC.

The CDR3: CASSTWGSSQETQYF. The CDR3 DNA follows: TGTGCCAGCAGCACTTGGGGCAGTAGTCAGGAGACCCAGTACTTC. J is TRBJ2-5 and V is TRBV28; D may be TRBD1 (5 bases). V lost 6 bases to trimming and J lost 5 bases, with 19 bases between them. CDR1 and CDR2 from the germline V gene are MDHEN and SYDVKM. This CDR3 has 15 amino acids. Filled out from reference TRBV28 and TRBJ2-5, the complete variable domain reads DVKVTQSSRYLVKRTGEKVFLECVQDMDHENMFWYRQDPGLGLRLIYFSYDVKMKEKGDIPEGYSVSREKKERFSLILESASTNQTSMYLCASSTWGSSQETQYFGPGTRLLVL.

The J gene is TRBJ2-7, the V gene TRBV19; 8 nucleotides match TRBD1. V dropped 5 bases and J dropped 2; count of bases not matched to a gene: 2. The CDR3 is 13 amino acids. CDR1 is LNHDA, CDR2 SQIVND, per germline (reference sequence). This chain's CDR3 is CASSVTGAYEQYF. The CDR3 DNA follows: TGTGCCAGTAGTGTGACAGGGGCCTACGAGCAGTACTTC.

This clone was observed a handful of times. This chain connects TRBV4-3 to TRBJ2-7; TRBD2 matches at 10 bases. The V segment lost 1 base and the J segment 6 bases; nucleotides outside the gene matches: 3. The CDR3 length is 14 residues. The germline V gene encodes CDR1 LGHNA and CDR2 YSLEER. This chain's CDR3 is CASSQVIAGGEQYF. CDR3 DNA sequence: TGCGCCAGCAGCCAAGTTATAGCGGGAGGCGAGCAGTACTTC.

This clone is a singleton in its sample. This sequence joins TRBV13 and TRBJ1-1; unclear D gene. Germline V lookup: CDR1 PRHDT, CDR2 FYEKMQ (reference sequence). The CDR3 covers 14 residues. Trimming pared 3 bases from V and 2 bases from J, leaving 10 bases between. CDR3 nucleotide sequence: TGTGCCAGCAGCTTCACGCGCACCAACACTGAAGCTTTCTTT. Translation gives CASSFTRTNTEAFF. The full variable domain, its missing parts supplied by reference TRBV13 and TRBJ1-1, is AAGVIQSPRHLIKEKRETATLKCYPIPRHDTVYWYQQGPGQDPQFLISFYEKMQSDKGSIPDRFSAQQFSDYHSELNMSSLELGDSALYFCASSFTRTNTEAFFGQGTRLTVV.

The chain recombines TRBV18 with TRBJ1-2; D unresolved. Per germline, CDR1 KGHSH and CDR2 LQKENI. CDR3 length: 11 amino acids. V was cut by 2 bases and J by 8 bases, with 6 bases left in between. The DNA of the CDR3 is TGTGCCAGCTCACCAGGGGTAGGCTACACCTTC. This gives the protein CASSPGVGYTF.

The CDR3 is CASIGTDYGYTF. The DNA for the CDR3 is TGCGCCAGTATCGGGACAGACTATGGCTACACCTTC. The genes are TRBV5-1 and TRBJ1-2; 7 bases are a match to TRBD1. The CDR3 covers 12 residues. The V gene's germline CDR1 is SGHRS and CDR2 YFSETQ. The junction had 4 bases not matched to a gene; V was cut back by 8 bases and J by 3 bases.

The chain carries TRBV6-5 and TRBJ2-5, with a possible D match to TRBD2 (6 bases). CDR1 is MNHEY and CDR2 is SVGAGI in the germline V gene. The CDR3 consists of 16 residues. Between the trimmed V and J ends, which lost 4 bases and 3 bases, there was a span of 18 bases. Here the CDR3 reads CASSSQRDFLKETQYF. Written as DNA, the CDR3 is TGTGCCAGCAGTTCCCAAAGGGACTTCTTAAAAGAGACCCAGTACTTC.

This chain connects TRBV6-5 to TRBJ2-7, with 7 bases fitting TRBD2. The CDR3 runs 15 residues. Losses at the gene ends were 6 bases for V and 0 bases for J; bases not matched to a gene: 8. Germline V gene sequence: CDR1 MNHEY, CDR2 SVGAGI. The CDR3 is CASRIPGGPSYEQYF. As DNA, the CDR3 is TGTGCCAGCAGGATTCCGGGGGGACCCTCCTACGAGCAGTACTTC.

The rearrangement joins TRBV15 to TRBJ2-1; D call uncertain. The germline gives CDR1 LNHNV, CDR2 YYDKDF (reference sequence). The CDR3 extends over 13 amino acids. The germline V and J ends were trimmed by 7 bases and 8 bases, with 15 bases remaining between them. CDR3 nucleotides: TGTGCCACCACCCACTTAAAACCCCATGAGCAGTTCTTC. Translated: CATTHLKPHEQFF.

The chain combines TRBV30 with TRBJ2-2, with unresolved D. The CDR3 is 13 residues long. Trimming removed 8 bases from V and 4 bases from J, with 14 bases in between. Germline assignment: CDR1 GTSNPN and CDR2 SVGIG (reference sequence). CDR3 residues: CARKKSGTGELFF. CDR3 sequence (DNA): TGTGCCCGGAAAAAGTCGGGCACCGGGGAGCTGTTTTTT.

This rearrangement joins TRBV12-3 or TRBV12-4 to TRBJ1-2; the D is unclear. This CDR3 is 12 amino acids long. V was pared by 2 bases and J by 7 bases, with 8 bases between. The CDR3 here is CASSLRVGGYTF. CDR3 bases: TGTGCCAGCAGTTTACGGGTCGGTGGCTACACCTTC.

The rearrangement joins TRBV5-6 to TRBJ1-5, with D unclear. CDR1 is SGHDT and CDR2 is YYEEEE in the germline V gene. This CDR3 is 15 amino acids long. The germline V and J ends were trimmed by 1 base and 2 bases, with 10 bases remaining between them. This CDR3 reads CASSLWGIGNQPQHF. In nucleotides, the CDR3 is TGTGCCAGCAGCTTGTGGGGAATTGGCAATCAGCCCCAGCATTTT.

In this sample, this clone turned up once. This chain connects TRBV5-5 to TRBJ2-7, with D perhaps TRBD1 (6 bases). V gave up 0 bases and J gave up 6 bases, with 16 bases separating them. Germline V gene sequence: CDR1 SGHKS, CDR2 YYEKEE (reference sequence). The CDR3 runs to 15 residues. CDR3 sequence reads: CASSLVQGPRAEQYF. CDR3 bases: TGTGCCAGCAGCTTGGTGCAGGGGCCGCGAGCCGAGCAGTACTTC.

The DNA of the CDR3 is TGTGCCAGCAGTTTACCGGGGGTGGGCGACACTGAAGCTTTCTTT. Amino acids: CASSLPGVGDTEAFF. V and J are TRBV28 and TRBJ1-1; tentatively, D is TRBD1 (5 bases). V was pared by 2 bases and J by 3 bases, with 13 bases between. The germline CDR1 and CDR2 sequences are MDHEN and SYDVKM. This CDR3 has 15 residues.

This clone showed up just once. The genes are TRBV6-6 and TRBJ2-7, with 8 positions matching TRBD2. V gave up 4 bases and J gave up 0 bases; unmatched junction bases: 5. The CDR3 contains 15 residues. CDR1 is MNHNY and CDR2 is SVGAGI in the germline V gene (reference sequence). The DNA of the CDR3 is TGTGCCAGCAGTTCCGGGGGGGCAAACTCCTACGAGCAGTACTTC. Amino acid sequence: CASSSGGANSYEQYF.

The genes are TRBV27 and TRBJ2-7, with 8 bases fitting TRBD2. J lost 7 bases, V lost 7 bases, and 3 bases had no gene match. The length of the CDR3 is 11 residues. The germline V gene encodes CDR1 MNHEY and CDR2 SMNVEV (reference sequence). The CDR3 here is CASTSGGEQYF. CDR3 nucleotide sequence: TGTGCCAGCACCTCGGGGGGGGAGCAGTACTTC.

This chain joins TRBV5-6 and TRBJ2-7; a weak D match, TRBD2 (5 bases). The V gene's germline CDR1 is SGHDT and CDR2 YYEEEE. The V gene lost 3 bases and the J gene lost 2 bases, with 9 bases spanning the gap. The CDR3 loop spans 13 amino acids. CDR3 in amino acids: CASSSSGTYEQYF. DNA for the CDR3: TGTGCCAGCAGCTCCTCCGGGACCTACGAGCAGTACTTC.

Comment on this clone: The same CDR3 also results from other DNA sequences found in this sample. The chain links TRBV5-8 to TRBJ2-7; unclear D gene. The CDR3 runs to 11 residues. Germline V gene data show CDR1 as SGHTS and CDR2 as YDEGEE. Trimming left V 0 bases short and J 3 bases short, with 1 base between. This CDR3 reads CASSLGYEQYF. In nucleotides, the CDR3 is TGTGCCAGCAGCTTGGGCTACGAGCAGTACTTC.

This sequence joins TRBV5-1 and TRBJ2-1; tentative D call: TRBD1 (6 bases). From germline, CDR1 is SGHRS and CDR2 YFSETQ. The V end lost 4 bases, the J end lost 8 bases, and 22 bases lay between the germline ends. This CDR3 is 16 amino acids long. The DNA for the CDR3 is TGCGCCAGCAGCGAGATCACAGGGCTCCCCGTCGATGAGCAGTTCTTC. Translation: CASSEITGLPVDEQFF.

CDR3 nucleotides: TGCGCCAGCAGCGGAACAGGGGATCTAAACATTCAGTACTTC. Its translation: CASSGTGDLNIQYF. The chain joins TRBV5-1 to TRBJ2-4, with TRBD1 matching over 7 bases. CDR3 length: 14 amino acids. The V gene end was trimmed by 4 bases and the J gene end by 6 bases; junction bases not matched to a gene: 7. Germline CDR1 SGHRS, CDR2 YFSETQ.

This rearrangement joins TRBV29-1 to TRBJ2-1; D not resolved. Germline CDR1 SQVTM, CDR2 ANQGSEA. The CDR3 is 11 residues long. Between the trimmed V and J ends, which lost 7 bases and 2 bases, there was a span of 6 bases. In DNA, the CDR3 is TGCAGCGCCCAGGCCTACAATGAGCAGTTCTTC. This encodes CSAQAYNEQFF.

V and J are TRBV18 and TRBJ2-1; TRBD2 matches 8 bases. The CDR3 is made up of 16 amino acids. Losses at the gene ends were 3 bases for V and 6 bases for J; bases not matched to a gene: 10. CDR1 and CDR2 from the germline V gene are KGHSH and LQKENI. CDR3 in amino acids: CASSPRRIAGGNEQFF. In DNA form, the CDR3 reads TGTGCCAGCTCACCTAGGCGGATTGCGGGAGGCAATGAGCAGTTCTTC. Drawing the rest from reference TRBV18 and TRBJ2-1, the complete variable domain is NAGVMQNPRHLVRRRGQEARLRCSPMKGHSHVYWYRQLPEEGLKFMVYLQKENIIDESGMPKERFSAEFPKEGPSILRIQQVVRGDSAAYFCASSPRRIAGGNEQFFGPGTRLTVL.